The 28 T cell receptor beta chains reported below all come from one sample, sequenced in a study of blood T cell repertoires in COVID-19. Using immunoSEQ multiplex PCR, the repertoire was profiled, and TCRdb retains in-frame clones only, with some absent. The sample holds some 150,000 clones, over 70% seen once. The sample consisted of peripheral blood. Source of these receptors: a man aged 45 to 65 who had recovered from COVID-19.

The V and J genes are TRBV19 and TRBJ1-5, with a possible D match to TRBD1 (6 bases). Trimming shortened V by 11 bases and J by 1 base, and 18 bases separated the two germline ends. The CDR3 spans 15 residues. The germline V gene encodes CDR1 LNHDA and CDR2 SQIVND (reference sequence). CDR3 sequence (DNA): TGTGCCGCCAGTCAGGGGACACGAAGCAATCAGCCCCAGCATTTT. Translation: CAASQGTRSNQPQHF.

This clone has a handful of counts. The CDR3 DNA follows: TGTGCCTGGAGTTTGTTGTCGGGGGAGCTGTTTTTT. Its protein is CAWSLLSGELFF. The gene calls are TRBV30 and TRBJ2-2; D remains unclear. CDR3 length equals 12 residues. The germline gives CDR1 GTSNPN, CDR2 SVGIG (reference sequence). Trimming cost V 2 bases and J 8 bases, with 9 bases left between them. Based on the CDR3 plus reference TRBV30 and TRBJ2-2, the full variable domain is SQTIHQWPATLVQPVGSPLSLECTVEGTSNPNLYWYRQAAGRGLQLLFYSVGIGQISSEVPQNLSASRPQDRQFILSSKKLLLSDSGFYLCAWSLLSGELFFGEGSRLTVL.

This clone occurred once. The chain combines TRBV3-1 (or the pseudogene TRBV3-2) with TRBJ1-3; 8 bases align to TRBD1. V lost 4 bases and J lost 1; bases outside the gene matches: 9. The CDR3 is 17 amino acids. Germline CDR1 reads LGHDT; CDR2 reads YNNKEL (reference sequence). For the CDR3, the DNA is TGTGCCAGCAGCCCCCCAGGGGGCCAACTTTCTGGAAACACCATATATTTT. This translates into CASSPPGGQLSGNTIYF.

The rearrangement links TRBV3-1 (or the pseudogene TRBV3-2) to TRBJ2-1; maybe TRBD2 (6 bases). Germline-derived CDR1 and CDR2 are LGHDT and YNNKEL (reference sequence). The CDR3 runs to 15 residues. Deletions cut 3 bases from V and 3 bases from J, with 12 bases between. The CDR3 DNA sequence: TGTGCCAGCAGCCAGGGGCGGGGAGACTACAATGAGCAGTTCTTC. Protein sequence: CASSQGRGDYNEQFF.

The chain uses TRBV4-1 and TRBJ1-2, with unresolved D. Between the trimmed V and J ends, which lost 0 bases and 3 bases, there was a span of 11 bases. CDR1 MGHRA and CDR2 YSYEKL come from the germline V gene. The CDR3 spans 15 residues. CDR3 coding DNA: TGCGCCAGCAGCCAAGAAATCACACCTTACTATGGCTACACCTTC. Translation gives CASSQEITPYYGYTF.

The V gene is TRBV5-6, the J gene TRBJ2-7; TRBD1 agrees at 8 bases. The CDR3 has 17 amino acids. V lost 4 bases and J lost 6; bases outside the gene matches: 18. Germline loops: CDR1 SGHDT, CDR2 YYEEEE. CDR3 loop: CASSRLGRTGSLSEQYF. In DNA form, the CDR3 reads TGTGCCAGCAGCAGGTTAGGGAGGACAGGGAGCTTGAGCGAGCAGTACTTC.

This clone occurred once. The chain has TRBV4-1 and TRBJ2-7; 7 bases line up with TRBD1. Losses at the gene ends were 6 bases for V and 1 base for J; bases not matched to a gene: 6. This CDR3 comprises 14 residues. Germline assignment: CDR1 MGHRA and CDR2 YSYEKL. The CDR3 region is CASSNTGESYEQYF. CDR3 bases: TGCGCCAGCAGTAATACAGGGGAATCCTACGAGCAGTACTTC.

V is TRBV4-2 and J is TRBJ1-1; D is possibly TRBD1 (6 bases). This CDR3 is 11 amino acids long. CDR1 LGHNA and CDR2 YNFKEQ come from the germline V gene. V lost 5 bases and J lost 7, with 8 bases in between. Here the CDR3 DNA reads TGTGCCAGCAGCACGGACAGTGAAGCTTTCTTT. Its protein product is CASSTDSEAFF.

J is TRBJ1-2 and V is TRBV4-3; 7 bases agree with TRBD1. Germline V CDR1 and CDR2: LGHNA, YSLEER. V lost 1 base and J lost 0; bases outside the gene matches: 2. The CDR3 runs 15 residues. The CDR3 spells CASSQGTGANYGYTF. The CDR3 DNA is TGCGCCAGCAGCCAAGGGACAGGTGCTAACTATGGCTACACCTTC.

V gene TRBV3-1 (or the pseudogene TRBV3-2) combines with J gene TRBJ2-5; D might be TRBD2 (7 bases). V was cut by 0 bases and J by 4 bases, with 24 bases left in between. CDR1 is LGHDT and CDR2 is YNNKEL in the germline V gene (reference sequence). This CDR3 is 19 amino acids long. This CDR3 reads CASSQERGGGQGTRETQYF. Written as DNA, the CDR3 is TGTGCCAGCAGCCAAGAAAGGGGGGGAGGCCAGGGTACTAGAGAGACCCAGTACTTC.

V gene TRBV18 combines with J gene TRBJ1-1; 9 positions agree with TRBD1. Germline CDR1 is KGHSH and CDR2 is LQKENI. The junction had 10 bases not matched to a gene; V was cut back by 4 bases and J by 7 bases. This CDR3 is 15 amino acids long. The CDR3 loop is CASSRGQGKGVEAFF. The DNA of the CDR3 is TGTGCCAGCTCACGGGGACAGGGAAAGGGCGTTGAAGCTTTCTTT.

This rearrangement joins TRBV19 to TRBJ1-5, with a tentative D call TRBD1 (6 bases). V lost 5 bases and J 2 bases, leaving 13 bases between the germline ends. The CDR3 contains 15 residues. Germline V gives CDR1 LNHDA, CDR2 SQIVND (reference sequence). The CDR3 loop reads CASSSWDIRNQPQHF. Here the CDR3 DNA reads TGTGCCAGTAGTTCCTGGGACATACGCAATCAGCCCCAGCATTTT.

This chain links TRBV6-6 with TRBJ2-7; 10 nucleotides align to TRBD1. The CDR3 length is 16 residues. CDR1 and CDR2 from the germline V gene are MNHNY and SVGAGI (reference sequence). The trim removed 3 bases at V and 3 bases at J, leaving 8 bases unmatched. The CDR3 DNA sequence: TGTGCCAGCAGTTATCGACGGACAGGGGGAGACTACGAGCAGTACTTC. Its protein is CASSYRRTGGDYEQYF.

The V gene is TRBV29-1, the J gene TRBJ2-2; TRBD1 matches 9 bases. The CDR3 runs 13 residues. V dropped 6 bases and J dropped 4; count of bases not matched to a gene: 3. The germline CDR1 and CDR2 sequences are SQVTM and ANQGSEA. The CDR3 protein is CSVGQGFTGELFF. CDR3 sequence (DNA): TGCAGCGTGGGACAGGGATTCACCGGGGAGCTGTTTTTT.

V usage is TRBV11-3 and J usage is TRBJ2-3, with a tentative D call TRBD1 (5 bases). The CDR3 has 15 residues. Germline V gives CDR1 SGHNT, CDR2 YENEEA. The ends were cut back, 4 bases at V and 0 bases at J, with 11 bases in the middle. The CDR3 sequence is CASSSDGQSTDTQYF. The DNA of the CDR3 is TGTGCCAGCAGCTCGGACGGACAAAGCACAGATACGCAGTATTTT.

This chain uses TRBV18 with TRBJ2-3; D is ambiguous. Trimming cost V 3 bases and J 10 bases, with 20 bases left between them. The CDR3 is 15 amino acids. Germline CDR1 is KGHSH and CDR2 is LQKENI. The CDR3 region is CASSPLPLFTHAQYF. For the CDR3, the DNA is TGTGCCAGCTCACCGCTACCTTTGTTCACCCATGCGCAGTATTTT.

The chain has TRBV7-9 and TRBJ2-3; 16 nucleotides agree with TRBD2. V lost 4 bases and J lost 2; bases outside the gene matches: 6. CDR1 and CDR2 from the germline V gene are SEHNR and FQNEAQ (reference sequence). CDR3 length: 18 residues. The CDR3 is CASSSGLAGGRDTDTQYF. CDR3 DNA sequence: TGTGCCAGCAGCTCGGGACTAGCGGGGGGGCGAGACACAGATACGCAGTATTTT.

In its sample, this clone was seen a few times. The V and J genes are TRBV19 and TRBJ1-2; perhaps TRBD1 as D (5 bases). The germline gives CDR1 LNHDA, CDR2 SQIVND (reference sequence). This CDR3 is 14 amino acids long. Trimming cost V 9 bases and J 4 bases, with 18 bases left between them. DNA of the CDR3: TGTGCCAGGAAACAATGCGGGGCCCTCTATGGCTACACCTTC. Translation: CARKQCGALYGYTF.

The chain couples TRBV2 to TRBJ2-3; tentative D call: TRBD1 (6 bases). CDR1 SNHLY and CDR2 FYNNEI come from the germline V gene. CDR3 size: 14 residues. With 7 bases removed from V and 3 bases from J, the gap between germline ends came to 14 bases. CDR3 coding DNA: TGTGCCAGCAAAGTATCCAGGGGTACAGATACGCAGTATTTT. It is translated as CASKVSRGTDTQYF.

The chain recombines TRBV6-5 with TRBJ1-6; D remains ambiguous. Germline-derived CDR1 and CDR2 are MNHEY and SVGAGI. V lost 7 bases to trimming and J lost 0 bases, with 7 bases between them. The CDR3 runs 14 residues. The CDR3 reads CASTADSYNSPLHF. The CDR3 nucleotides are TGTGCCAGCACCGCGGACTCCTATAATTCACCCCTCCACTTT.

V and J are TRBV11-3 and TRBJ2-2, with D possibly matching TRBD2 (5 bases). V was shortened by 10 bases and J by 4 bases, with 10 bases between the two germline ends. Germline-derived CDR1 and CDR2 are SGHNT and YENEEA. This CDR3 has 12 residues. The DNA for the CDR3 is TGTGCCACCAGGACTCCCACCGGGGAGCTGTTTTTT. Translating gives CATRTPTGELFF.

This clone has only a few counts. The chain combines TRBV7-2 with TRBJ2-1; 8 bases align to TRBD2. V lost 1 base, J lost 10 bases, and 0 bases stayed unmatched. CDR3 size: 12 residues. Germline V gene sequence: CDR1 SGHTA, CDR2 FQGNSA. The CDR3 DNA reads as TGTGCCAGCAGCTTAGGCGGGGGGGAGCAGTTCTTC. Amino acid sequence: CASSLGGGEQFF.

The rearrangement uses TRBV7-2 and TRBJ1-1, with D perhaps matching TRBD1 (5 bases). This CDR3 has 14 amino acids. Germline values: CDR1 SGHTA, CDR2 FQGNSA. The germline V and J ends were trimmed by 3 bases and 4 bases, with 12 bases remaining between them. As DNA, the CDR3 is TGTGCCAGCAGCTTTCGAAGGGGTGGCACTGAAGCTTTCTTT. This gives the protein CASSFRRGGTEAFF.

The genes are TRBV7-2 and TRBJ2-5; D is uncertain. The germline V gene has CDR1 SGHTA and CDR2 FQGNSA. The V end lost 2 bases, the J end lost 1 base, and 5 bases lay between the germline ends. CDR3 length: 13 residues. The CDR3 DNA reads TGTGCCAGCAGCTTACAGGCCCAAGAGACCCAGTACTTC. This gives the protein CASSLQAQETQYF.

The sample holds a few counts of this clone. This CDR3 reads CASSFKGTEAFF. In DNA, the CDR3 is TGTGCCAGCAGCTTTAAGGGGACTGAAGCTTTCTTT. The genes are TRBV13 and TRBJ1-1; the D gene is possibly TRBD1 (5 bases). Germline assignment: CDR1 PRHDT and CDR2 FYEKMQ (reference sequence). V was shortened by 3 bases and J by 5 bases, with 7 bases between the two germline ends. This CDR3 is built from 12 residues.

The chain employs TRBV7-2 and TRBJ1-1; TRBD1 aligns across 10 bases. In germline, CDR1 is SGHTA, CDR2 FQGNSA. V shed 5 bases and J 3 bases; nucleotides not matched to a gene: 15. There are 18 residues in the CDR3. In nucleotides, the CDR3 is TGTGCCAGCAGCCCAGACGACAGGGGGCCGTATACGGACACTGAAGCTTTCTTT. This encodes CASSPDDRGPYTDTEAFF.

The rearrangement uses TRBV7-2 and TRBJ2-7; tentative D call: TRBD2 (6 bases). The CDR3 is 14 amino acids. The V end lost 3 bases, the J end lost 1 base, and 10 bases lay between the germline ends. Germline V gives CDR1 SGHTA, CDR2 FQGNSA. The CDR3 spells CASSFGGYSYEQYF. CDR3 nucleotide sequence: TGTGCCAGCAGCTTCGGGGGATATTCCTACGAGCAGTACTTC.

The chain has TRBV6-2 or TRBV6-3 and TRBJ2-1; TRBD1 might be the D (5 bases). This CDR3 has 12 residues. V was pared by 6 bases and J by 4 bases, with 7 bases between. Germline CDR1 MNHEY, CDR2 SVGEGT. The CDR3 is CASSRQYNEQFF. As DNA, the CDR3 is TGTGCCAGCAGCCGACAGTACAATGAGCAGTTCTTC.